This entry features one TCR beta chain sequence. Its target is not known. The entry originates in a study of T cells in Graves' hyperthyroidism and ophthalmopathy. Study summary: It was at initial diagnosis, before any treatment, that peripheral blood was collected.

TCR beta CDR3 region amplification was performed from RNA transcripts. The HTBI primer set was used in a first-round RT-PCR of the TCR CDR3. TCRdb re-analysed the multiplex PCR reads in MiXCR, keeping a single row per CDR3 protein. This table has 95,000 to 110,000 distinct CDR3 sequences, roughly 44% appearing once. With 5 bases clipped from V and 5 bases from J, the junction kept 15 bases outside the gene matches. CDR1 is SNHLY, CDR2 FYNNEI, per germline. This CDR3 is 18 amino acids long. Study results and caveats: Patients with ophthalmopathy were separated from those with stable hyperthyroidism by a 13 V-J model.

Orbital computed tomography, thyroid ultrasound, serum thyroxine and TRAb, and clinical symptoms together informed the diagnoses. The rearrangement joins TRBV2 to TRBJ2-5, with TRBD2 matching over 12 bases. This sequence originates from a man aged 40-50 years with Graves' hyperthyroidism. Material: blood. CDR3 DNA: TGTGCCAGCAGTTACGGGATGGGACTAGCGGGTCGTGTTGAGACCCAGTACTTC. Translation: CASSYGMGLAGRVETQYF.